A few counts support the clone carrying this T cell receptor beta chain. Its target is not known. Only in-frame clones appear in the TCRdb table, and some are missing; sequencing was by immunoSEQ multiplex PCR. The sample yields 150,000 or so clones, 92% seen once. This entry belongs to a study of T cell responses to AZD1222 COVID-19 vaccine. Study outcomes and limitations: Close to half of spike-specific TCRs reportedly recognize unmutated variant regions.

Between the trimmed V and J ends, which lost 3 bases and 0 bases, there was a span of 6 bases. The germline gives CDR1 SNHLY, CDR2 FYNNEI. There are 13 residues in the CDR3. The chain uses TRBV2 and TRBJ2-7; D might be TRBD2 (5 bases). The material was peripheral blood, obtained 28 days after the second AZD1222 dose. The origin of this receptor is an adult who received the AZD1222 COVID-19 vaccine. The CDR3 coding sequence is TGTGCCAGCAGTGATGGAGGCTCCTACGAGCAGTACTTC. The encoded protein is CASSDGGSYEQYF.